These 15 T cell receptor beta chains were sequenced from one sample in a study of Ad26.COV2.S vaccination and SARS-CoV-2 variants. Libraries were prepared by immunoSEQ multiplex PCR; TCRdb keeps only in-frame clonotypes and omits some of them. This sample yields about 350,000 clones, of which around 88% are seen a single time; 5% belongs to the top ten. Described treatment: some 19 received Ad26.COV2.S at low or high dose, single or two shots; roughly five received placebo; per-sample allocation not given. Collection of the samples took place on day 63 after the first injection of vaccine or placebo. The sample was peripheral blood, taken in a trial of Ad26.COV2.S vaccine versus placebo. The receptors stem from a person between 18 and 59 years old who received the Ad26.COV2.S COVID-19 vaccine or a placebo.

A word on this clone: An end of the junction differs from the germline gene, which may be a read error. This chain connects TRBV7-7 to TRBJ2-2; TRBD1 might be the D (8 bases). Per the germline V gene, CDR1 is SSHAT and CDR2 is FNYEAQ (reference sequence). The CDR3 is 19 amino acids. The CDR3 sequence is CASSLGTGPFGGMTGELFF. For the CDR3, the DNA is TGTGCTAGCAGCTTAGGGACAGGACCGTTCGGGGGGATGACCGGGGAGCTGTTTTTT.

The CDR3 DNA reads as TGTGCCAGTAGTTCCTTGGGCGGGAGGGCTTATAATGAGCAGTTCTTC. Protein sequence: CASSSLGGRAYNEQFF. This chain connects TRBV19 to TRBJ2-1; 9 bases line up with TRBD2. CDR3 length: 16 residues. The V gene's germline CDR1 is LNHDA and CDR2 SQIVND (reference sequence). The ends lost 5 bases at V and 7 bases at J; junction bases unmatched: 12.

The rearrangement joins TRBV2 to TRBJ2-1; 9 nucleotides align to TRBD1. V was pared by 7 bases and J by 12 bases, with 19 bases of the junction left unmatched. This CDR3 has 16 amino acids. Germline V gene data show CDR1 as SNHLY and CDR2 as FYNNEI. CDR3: CASILHRDRAPVGQFF. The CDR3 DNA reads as TGTGCCAGCATTTTACACCGGGACAGGGCCCCCGTAGGGCAGTTCTTC.

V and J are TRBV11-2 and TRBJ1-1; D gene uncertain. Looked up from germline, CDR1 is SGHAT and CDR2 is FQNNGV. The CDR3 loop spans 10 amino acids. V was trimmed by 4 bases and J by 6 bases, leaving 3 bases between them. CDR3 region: CASSSSEAFF. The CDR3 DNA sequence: TGTGCCAGCAGCTCGTCTGAAGCTTTCTTT.

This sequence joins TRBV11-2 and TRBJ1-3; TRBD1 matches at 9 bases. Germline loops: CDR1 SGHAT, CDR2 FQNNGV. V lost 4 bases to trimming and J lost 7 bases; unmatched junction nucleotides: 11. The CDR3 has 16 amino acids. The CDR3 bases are TGTGCCAGCAGCTCTCACAGGGGGCCGGCAAGGAACACCATATATTTT. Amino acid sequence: CASSSHRGPARNTIYF.

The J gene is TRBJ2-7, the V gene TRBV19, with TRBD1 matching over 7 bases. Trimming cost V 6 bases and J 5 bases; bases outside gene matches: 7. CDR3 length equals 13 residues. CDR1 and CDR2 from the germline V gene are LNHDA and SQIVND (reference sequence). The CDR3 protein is CASRRQGDDEQYF. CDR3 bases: TGTGCCAGTAGGCGGCAGGGGGACGACGAGCAGTACTTC.

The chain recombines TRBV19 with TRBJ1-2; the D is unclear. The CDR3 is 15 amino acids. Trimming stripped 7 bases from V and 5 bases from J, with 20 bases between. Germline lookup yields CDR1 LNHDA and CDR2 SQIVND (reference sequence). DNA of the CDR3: TGTGCCAGTAAAAGGAGGGTGGATGTAAATTATGGCTACACCTTC. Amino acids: CASKRRVDVNYGYTF.

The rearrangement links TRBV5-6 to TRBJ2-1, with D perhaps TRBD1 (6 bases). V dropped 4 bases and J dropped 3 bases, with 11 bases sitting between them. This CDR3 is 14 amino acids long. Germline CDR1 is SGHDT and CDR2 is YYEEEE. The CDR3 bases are TGTGCCAGCAGCCTAACAGGGTTCTACAATGAGCAGTTCTTC. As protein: CASSLTGFYNEQFF.

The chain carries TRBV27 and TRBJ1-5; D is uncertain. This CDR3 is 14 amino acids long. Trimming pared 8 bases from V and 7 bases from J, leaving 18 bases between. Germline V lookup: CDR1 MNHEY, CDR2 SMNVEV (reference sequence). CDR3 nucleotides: TGTGCCAGCGCTCCTTTAGGTTGGGCCCAGCCCCAGCATTTT. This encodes CASAPLGWAQPQHF.

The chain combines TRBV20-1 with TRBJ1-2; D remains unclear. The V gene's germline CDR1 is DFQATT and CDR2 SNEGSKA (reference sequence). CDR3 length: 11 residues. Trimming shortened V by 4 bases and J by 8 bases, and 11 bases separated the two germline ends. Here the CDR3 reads CSAMEILGYTF. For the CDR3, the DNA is TGCAGTGCTATGGAGATATTGGGCTACACCTTC.

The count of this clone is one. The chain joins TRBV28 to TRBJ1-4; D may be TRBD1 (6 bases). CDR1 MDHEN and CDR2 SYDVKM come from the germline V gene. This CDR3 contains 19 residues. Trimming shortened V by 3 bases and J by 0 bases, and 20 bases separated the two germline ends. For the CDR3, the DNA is TGTGCCAGCAGTTTCAGCTTTAGTGGACAGCCTTCAACTAATGAAAAACTGTTTTTT. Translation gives CASSFSFSGQPSTNEKLFF.

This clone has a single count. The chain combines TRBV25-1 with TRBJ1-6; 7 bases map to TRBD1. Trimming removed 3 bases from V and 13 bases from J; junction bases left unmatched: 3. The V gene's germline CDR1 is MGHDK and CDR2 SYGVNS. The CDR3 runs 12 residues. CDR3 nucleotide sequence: TGTGCCAGCAGTGAGACAGGGTCCCCCCTCCACTTT. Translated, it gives CASSETGSPLHF.

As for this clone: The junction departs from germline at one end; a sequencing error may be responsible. The CDR3 bases are TGTGCCACCAGCCTCCGGGAGGCCGACACTGAAGCTTTCTTT. Translation gives CATSLREADTEAFF. This rearrangement joins TRBV5-4 to TRBJ1-1; D not resolved. Per the germline V gene, CDR1 is SGHNT and CDR2 is YYREEE (reference sequence). The CDR3 extends over 14 amino acids.

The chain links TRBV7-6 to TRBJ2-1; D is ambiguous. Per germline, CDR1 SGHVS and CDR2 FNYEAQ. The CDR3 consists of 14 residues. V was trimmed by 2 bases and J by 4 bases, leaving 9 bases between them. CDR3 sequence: CASSLLDGYNEQFF. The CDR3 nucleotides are TGTGCCAGCAGCTTACTGGACGGTTACAATGAGCAGTTCTTC. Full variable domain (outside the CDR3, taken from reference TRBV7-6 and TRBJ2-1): GAGVSQSPRYKVTKRGQDVALRCDPISGHVSLYWYRQALGQGPEFLTYFNYEAQQDKSGLPNDRFSAERPEGSISTLTIQRTEQRDSAMYRCASSLLDGYNEQFFGPGTRLTVL.

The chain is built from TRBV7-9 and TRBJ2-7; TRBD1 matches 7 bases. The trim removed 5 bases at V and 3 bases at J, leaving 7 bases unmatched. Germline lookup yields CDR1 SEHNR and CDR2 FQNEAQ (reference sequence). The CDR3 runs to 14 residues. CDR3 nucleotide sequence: TGTGCCAGCAGCCAGGGACAGACTTACTACGAGCAGTACTTC. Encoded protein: CASSQGQTYYEQYF.